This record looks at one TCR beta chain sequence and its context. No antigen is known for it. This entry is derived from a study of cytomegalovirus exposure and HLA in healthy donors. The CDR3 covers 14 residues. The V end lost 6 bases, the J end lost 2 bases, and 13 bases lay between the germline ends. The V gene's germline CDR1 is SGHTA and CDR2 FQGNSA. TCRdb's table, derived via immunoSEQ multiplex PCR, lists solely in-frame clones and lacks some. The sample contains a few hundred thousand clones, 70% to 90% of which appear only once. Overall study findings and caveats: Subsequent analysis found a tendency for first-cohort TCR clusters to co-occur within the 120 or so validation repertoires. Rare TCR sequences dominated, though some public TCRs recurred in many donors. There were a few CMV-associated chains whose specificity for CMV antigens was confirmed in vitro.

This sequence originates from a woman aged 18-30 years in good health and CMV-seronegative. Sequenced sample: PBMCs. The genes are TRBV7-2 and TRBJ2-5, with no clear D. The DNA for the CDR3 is TGTGCCAGCAGGGGCCTTGTATTGCAAGAGACCCAGTACTTC. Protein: CASRGLVLQETQYF. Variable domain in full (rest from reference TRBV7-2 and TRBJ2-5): GAGVSQSPSNKVTEKGKDVELRCDPISGHTALYWYRQSLGQGLEFLIYFQGNSAPDKSGLPSDRFSAERTGGSVSTLTIQRTQQEDSAVYLCASRGLVLQETQYFGPGTRLLVL.